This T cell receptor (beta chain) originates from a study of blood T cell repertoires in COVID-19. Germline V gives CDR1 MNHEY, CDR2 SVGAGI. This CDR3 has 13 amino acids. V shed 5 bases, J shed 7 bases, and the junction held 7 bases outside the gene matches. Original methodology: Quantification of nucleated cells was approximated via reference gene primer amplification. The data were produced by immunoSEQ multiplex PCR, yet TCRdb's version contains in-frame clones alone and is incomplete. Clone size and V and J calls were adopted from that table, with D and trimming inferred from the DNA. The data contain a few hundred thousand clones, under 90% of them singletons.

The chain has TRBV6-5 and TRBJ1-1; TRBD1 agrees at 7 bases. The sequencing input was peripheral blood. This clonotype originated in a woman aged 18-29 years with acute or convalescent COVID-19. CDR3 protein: CASSPGTVNEAFF. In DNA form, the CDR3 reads TGTGCCAGCAGTCCCGGGACAGTCAATGAAGCTTTCTTT.